Below, 31 T cell receptor beta chains from the same sample are listed, as sequenced in a study of OX40 agonist ivuxolimab in advanced cancers. Libraries were prepared by immunoSEQ multiplex PCR; TCRdb keeps only in-frame clonotypes and omits some of them. The profile covers approximately 18,000 clones, with approximately 78% appearing a single time and 20% to 30% taken by the ten largest. The sample in question was CD4+ or CD8+ T cells sorted from blood, obtained in a trial of the OX40 agonist ivuxolimab. These receptor sequences come from an adult with an advanced solid tumor such as melanoma, head and neck, liver or kidney cancer.

The table lists this clone with a few counts. The chain recombines TRBV6-4 with TRBJ2-1; a weak D match, TRBD1 (6 bases). This CDR3 is built from 14 residues. From germline, CDR1 is MRHNA and CDR2 SNTAGT. V gave up 3 bases and J gave up 6 bases, with 12 bases separating them. CDR3 sequence: CASSEGEGGNEQFF. As DNA, the CDR3 is TGTGCCAGCAGTGAGGGGGAAGGGGGCAATGAGCAGTTCTTC.

The J gene is TRBJ2-7, the V gene TRBV7-9; 10 bases map to TRBD2. The CDR3 is 16 residues long. The J segment lost 7 bases and the V segment lost 4 bases, leaving 13 bases of the junction unmatched. Germline lookup yields CDR1 SEHNR and CDR2 FQNEAQ (reference sequence). The CDR3 protein is CASSSSTSGDAWEQYF. The CDR3, as DNA: TGTGCCAGCAGCTCCTCTACTAGCGGGGACGCTTGGGAGCAGTACTTC. Supplemented by reference TRBV7-9 and TRBJ2-7, the full variable domain reads DTGVSQNPRHKITKRGQNVTFRCDPISEHNRLYWYRQTLGQGPEFLTYFQNEAQLEKSRLLSDRFSAERPKGSFSTLEIQRTEQGDSAMYLCASSSSTSGDAWEQYFGPGTRLTVT.

The V gene is TRBV7-9, the J gene TRBJ2-7, with 10 bases aligning to TRBD2. V shed 5 bases, J shed 3 bases, and the junction held 13 bases outside the gene matches. CDR1 SEHNR and CDR2 FQNEAQ come from the germline V gene (reference sequence). CDR3 length: 17 amino acids. CDR3 bases: TGTGCCAGCAGCCTAATCTCAGCGGGAGGGCCTGGCTACGAGCAGTACTTC. Its protein product is CASSLISAGGPGYEQYF.

This rearrangement joins TRBV19 to TRBJ1-1; D not resolved. There are 15 residues in the CDR3. Deletions cut 0 bases from V and 10 bases from J, with 18 bases between. In germline, CDR1 is LNHDA, CDR2 SQIVND (reference sequence). CDR3 in amino acids: CASSIDTIPWGGAFF. The CDR3 region has the DNA TGTGCCAGTAGTATAGATACGATCCCTTGGGGAGGAGCTTTCTTT. Filled out from reference TRBV19 and TRBJ1-1, the complete variable domain reads DGGITQSPKYLFRKEGQNVTLSCEQNLNHDAMYWYRQDPGQGLRLIYYSQIVNDFQKGDIAEGYSVSREKKESFPLTVTSAQKNPTAFYLCASSIDTIPWGGAFFGQGTRLTVV.

The rearrangement joins TRBV28 to TRBJ2-1; D may be TRBD2 (5 bases). The CDR3 sequence is 15 residues long. The ends were cut back, 6 bases at V and 7 bases at J, with 19 bases in the middle. From germline, CDR1 is MDHEN and CDR2 SYDVKM. CDR3 sequence: CASSPMTTSGNEQFF. In DNA form, the CDR3 reads TGTGCCAGCAGCCCCATGACGACCTCGGGAAATGAGCAGTTCTTC.

The count of this clone is one. The chain joins TRBV6-5 to TRBJ2-7; TRBD2 aligns across 14 bases. Trimming at V came to 2 bases and at J to 4 bases, leaving 1 base not matched to a gene. The germline V gene has CDR1 MNHEY and CDR2 SVGAGI. This CDR3 has 15 residues. Written as DNA, the CDR3 is TGTGCCAGCAGTTACGGGACTAGCGGGAGTTACGAGCAGTACTTC. It codes for CASSYGTSGSYEQYF.

The J gene is TRBJ2-7, the V gene TRBV5-4; tentative D call: TRBD2 (6 bases). V shed 0 bases and J shed 2 bases, with 9 bases lying between them. Germline CDR1 SGHNT, CDR2 YYREEE (reference sequence). This CDR3 is built from 14 residues. CDR3 in amino acids: CASSLGDSAYEQYF. In nucleotides, the CDR3 is TGTGCCAGCAGCTTGGGGGACTCGGCCTACGAGCAGTACTTC. Full variable domain (outside the CDR3, taken from reference TRBV5-4 and TRBJ2-7): ETGVTQSPTHLIKTRGQQVTLRCSSQSGHNTVSWYQQALGQGPQFIFQYYREEENGRGNFPPRFSGLQFPNYSSELNVNALELDDSALYLCASSLGDSAYEQYFGPGTRLTVT.

The V and J genes are TRBV7-8 and TRBJ2-3; either TRBD1 or TRBD2 may fit D (5 bases each). Trimming left V 4 bases short and J 0 bases short, with 17 bases between. This CDR3 contains 17 residues. The germline gives CDR1 SGHVS, CDR2 FQNEAQ. The CDR3 DNA reads as TGTGCCAGCAGCTATCTCCTCCAGGGACCCAGCACAGATACGCAGTATTTT. It encodes CASSYLLQGPSTDTQYF.

The gene calls are TRBV27 and TRBJ1-5, with a weak D call TRBD1 (5 bases). The CDR3 runs to 14 residues. Trimming took off 5 bases at V and 4 bases at J, with 12 bases between the two ends. Germline V lookup: CDR1 MNHEY, CDR2 SMNVEV (reference sequence). CDR3 residues: CASSAGTWNQPQHF. The CDR3, as DNA: TGTGCCAGCAGTGCGGGGACGTGGAATCAGCCCCAGCATTTT.

The V call is TRBV6-5, the J call TRBJ1-1, with no clear D. From germline, CDR1 is MNHEY and CDR2 SVGAGI. Trimming took off 5 bases at V and 5 bases at J, with 12 bases between the two ends. The CDR3 loop spans 13 amino acids. The CDR3 coding sequence is TGTGCCAGCAGTCCCCGAGGGAGGACTGAAGCTTTCTTT. This translates into CASSPRGRTEAFF.

The chain recombines TRBV5-1 with TRBJ1-1; 7 nucleotides match TRBD1. CDR3 length: 16 residues. V shed 4 bases and J 1 base; nucleotides not matched to a gene: 10. Germline CDR1 is SGHRS and CDR2 is YFSETQ. In DNA form, the CDR3 reads TGCGCCAGCAGCACCAGGGGGTGGGTCCCGAACACTGAAGCTTTCTTT. Its translation: CASSTRGWVPNTEAFF.

This chain joins TRBV10-3 and TRBJ2-2, with a tentative D call TRBD2 (6 bases). This CDR3 is built from 12 residues. Germline loops: CDR1 ENHRY, CDR2 SYGVKD. V lost 6 bases and J lost 7, with 9 bases in between. DNA for the CDR3: TGTGCCATCAGACTAGCTGGCGGGGAGCTGTTTTTT. Its protein product is CAIRLAGGELFF.

This chain connects TRBV6-5 to TRBJ2-7; 8 bases fit TRBD1. The junction had 2 bases not matched to a gene; V was cut back by 2 bases and J by 2 bases. The germline CDR1 and CDR2 sequences are MNHEY and SVGAGI. This CDR3 has 14 residues. CDR3 DNA sequence: TGTGCCAGCAGTTACGGACAGGGACCCTACGAGCAGTACTTC. It translates to CASSYGQGPYEQYF.

The chain joins TRBV11-3 to TRBJ2-1; 13 bases map to TRBD2. Germline V gene lookup returns CDR1 SGHNT and CDR2 YENEEA. The CDR3 sequence is 16 residues long. After removal of 3 bases from V and 8 bases from J, the junction contained 7 bases not matched to a gene. CDR3: CASSLGGLAGVDEQFF. The CDR3, as DNA: TGTGCCAGCAGCTTGGGCGGACTAGCGGGAGTCGATGAGCAGTTCTTC. Full variable domain (missing parts from reference TRBV11-3 and TRBJ2-1): EAGVVQSPRYKIIEKKQPVAFWCNPISGHNTLYWYLQNLGQGPELLIRYENEEAVDDSQLPKDRFSAERLKGVDSTLKIQPAELGDSAVYLCASSLGGLAGVDEQFFGPGTRLTVL.

This clone has just one count. V gene TRBV11-2 combines with J gene TRBJ2-2; 7 nucleotides agree with TRBD1. The CDR3 is made up of 14 amino acids. The V segment lost 2 bases and the J segment 4 bases; nucleotides outside the gene matches: 1. Germline assignment: CDR1 SGHAT and CDR2 FQNNGV. Here the CDR3 reads CASSLSGGTGELFF. CDR3 DNA: TGTGCCAGCAGCTTATCAGGGGGCACCGGGGAGCTGTTTTTT.

The chain combines TRBV2 with TRBJ1-1; a possible D gene is TRBD1 (5 bases). V was pared by 6 bases and J by 11 bases, with 10 bases between. The CDR3 sequence is 10 residues long. Looked up from germline, CDR1 is SNHLY and CDR2 is FYNNEI. The CDR3 nucleotides are TGTGCCAGCAGGGGGTGGGGCGCTTTCTTT. Its translation is CASRGWGAFF. The full variable domain, in which reference TRBV2 and TRBJ1-1 provide the parts outside the CDR3, is EPEVTQTPSHQVTQMGQEVILRCVPISNHLYFYWYRQILGQKVEFLVSFYNNEISEKSEIFDDQFSVERPDGSNFTLKIRSTKLEDSAMYFCASRGWGAFFGQGTRLTVV.

The V gene is TRBV9, the J gene TRBJ2-7; 7 nucleotides agree with TRBD1. CDR1 is SGDLS, CDR2 YYNGEE, per germline. The CDR3 sequence is 13 residues long. The V segment lost 5 bases and the J segment 4 bases; nucleotides outside the gene matches: 6. The CDR3 protein is CASSGDSTYEQYF. The CDR3, as DNA: TGTGCCAGCAGTGGGGACAGCACTTACGAGCAGTACTTC.

V usage is TRBV7-2 and J usage is TRBJ2-6; D might be TRBD2 (5 bases). Germline lookup yields CDR1 SGHTA and CDR2 FQGNSA. Trimming took 0 bases from V and 2 from J, leaving 20 bases between them. This CDR3 is 20 amino acids long. The CDR3 bases are TGTGCCAGCAGCTTAGCGACCCCGAGGCCGAGGGCGGCTGGGGCCAACGTCCTGACTTTC. Translated: CASSLATPRPRAAGANVLTF. The full variable domain, in which reference TRBV7-2 and TRBJ2-6 provide the parts outside the CDR3, is GAGVSQSPSNKVTEKGKDVELRCDPISGHTALYWYRQSLGQGLEFLIYFQGNSAPDKSGLPSDRFSAERTGGSVSTLTIQRTQQEDSAVYLCASSLATPRPRAAGANVLTFGAGSRLTVL.

J is TRBJ2-6 and V is TRBV19; no definite D call. The length of the CDR3 is 15 residues. Trimming left V 3 bases short and J 0 bases short, with 6 bases between. Germline V CDR1 and CDR2: LNHDA, SQIVND (reference sequence). The CDR3 nucleotides are TGTGCCAGTAGTATCTCAAGCTCTGGGGCCAACGTCCTGACTTTC. It yields the protein CASSISSSGANVLTF.

V usage is TRBV9 and J usage is TRBJ2-3; 12 bases fit TRBD2. The length of the CDR3 is 14 residues. The V gene's germline CDR1 is SGDLS and CDR2 YYNGEE. V was clipped by 3 bases and J by 6 bases; unmatched bases: 2. The CDR3 reads CASSGTSGEDTQYF. CDR3 bases: TGTGCCAGCAGCGGGACTAGCGGGGAGGATACGCAGTATTTT.

The chain uses TRBV19 and TRBJ2-3, with a weak D call TRBD2 (6 bases). The V gene lost 8 bases and the J gene lost 4 bases, with 19 bases spanning the gap. In germline, CDR1 is LNHDA, CDR2 SQIVND (reference sequence). The CDR3 covers 15 residues. CDR3 nucleotides: TGTGCCAGTTCTTGGCTGTTAGGAGGGGCAGATACGCAGTATTTT. This codes for CASSWLLGGADTQYF.

The V and J genes are TRBV4-2 and TRBJ2-1; D is perhaps TRBD2 (5 bases). Trimming cost V 0 bases and J 10 bases, with 10 bases left between them. Looked up from germline, CDR1 is LGHNA and CDR2 is YNFKEQ. This CDR3 comprises 13 residues. The DNA of the CDR3 is TGTGCCAGCAGCCAAGAAAATGGAGGCGAGCAGTTCTTC. The encoded protein is CASSQENGGEQFF.

This clone was observed a single time. This chain links TRBV6-5 with TRBJ2-2; D ambiguous. V was clipped by 2 bases and J by 0 bases, with 7 bases between them. Germline CDR1 is MNHEY and CDR2 is SVGAGI. This CDR3 contains 15 residues. The CDR3 sequence: CASSYTVANTGELFF. The CDR3 coding sequence is TGTGCCAGCAGTTACACGGTAGCGAACACCGGGGAGCTGTTTTTT.

This clone counts as medium-sized. The rearrangement links TRBV11-2 to TRBJ1-2; no reliable D call. V gave up 1 base and J gave up 4 bases, with 4 bases separating them. The CDR3 is 12 residues long. Germline loops: CDR1 SGHAT, CDR2 FQNNGV. For the CDR3, the DNA is TGTGCCAGCAGCTTAGGCACCTATGGCTACACCTTC. It translates to CASSLGTYGYTF.

The chain employs TRBV5-4 and TRBJ2-7; 7 nucleotides agree with TRBD2. Germline loops: CDR1 SGHNT, CDR2 YYREEE (reference sequence). The CDR3 is 13 amino acids. J gave up 1 base and V 3 bases, and 1 base lay outside the gene matches. The CDR3 protein is CASSWGGSYEQYF. The CDR3 nucleotides read TGTGCCAGCAGCTGGGGGGGGTCCTACGAGCAGTACTTC.

The chain combines TRBV21-1 with TRBJ2-2; TRBD2 is the table's D call, not checked against the DNA. TRBV21-1 is a known pseudogene. The CDR3 is made up of 18 amino acids. The chain's CDR3 is CASSTSDSQGGLAGELFF. As DNA, the CDR3 is TGTGCCAGCAGCACGAGTGACTCCCAGGGAGGTTTAGCGGGGGAGCTGTTTTTT.

The chain combines TRBV7-8 with TRBJ2-1; D ambiguous. The CDR3 totals 15 residues. Germline-derived CDR1 and CDR2 are SGHVS and FQNEAQ. The ends were cut back, 5 bases at V and 2 bases at J, with 13 bases in the middle. CDR3 sequence: CASSPLGNAYNEQFF. The CDR3 DNA follows: TGTGCCAGCAGCCCACTGGGAAATGCCTACAATGAGCAGTTCTTC.

The chain has TRBV27 and TRBJ1-1; D is possibly TRBD1 (6 bases). Between the trimmed V and J ends, which lost 6 bases and 0 bases, there was a span of 11 bases. The CDR3 covers 14 residues. Germline lookup yields CDR1 MNHEY and CDR2 SMNVEV (reference sequence). CDR3 sequence reads: CASSPGVMNTEAFF. DNA for the CDR3: TGTGCCAGCAGCCCAGGGGTCATGAACACTGAAGCTTTCTTT.

The rearrangement links TRBV5-6 to TRBJ1-6; D is uncertain. V gave up 0 bases and J gave up 0 bases, with 16 bases separating them. CDR1 and CDR2 (germline): SGHDT, YYEEEE. CDR3 length equals 19 residues. The CDR3 here is CASSLAAPSRSSYNSPLHF. In nucleotides, the CDR3 is TGTGCCAGCAGCTTGGCGGCGCCAAGTCGGAGCTCCTATAATTCACCCCTCCACTTT.

A single count supports this clone. V is TRBV2 and J is TRBJ2-7; D assignment may be TRBD1 or TRBD2 (5 bases each). In germline, CDR1 is SNHLY, CDR2 FYNNEI. The CDR3 spans 14 residues. V was pared by 4 bases and J by 7 bases, with 17 bases between. The CDR3: CASSGFRETGEQYF. DNA of the CDR3: TGTGCCAGCAGTGGATTCAGGGAGACGGGGGAGCAGTACTTC.

The chain couples TRBV5-6 to TRBJ2-1; TRBD2 aligns across 11 bases. The junction had 6 bases not matched to a gene; V was cut back by 4 bases and J by 3 bases. Germline V gene lookup returns CDR1 SGHDT and CDR2 YYEEEE. The CDR3 length is 16 residues. The CDR3 sequence: CASSTGLADLYNEQFF. The CDR3 DNA is TGTGCCAGCAGCACGGGACTAGCGGACCTCTACAATGAGCAGTTCTTC.